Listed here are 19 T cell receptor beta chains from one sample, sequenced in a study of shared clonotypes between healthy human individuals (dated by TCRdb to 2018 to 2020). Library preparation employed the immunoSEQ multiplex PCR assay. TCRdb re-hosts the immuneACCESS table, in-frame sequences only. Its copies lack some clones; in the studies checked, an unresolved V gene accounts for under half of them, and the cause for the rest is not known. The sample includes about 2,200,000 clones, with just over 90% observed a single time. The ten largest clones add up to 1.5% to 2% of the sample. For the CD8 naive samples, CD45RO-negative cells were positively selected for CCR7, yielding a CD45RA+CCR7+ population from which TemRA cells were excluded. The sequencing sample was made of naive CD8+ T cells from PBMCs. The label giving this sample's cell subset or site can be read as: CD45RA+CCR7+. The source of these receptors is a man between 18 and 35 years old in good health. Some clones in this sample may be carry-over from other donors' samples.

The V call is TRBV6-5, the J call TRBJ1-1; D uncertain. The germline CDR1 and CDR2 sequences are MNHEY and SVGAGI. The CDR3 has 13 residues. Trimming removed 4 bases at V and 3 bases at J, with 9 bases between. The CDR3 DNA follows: TGTGCCAGCAGTTCGACCGAGGACACTGAAGCTTTCTTT. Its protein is CASSSTEDTEAFF.

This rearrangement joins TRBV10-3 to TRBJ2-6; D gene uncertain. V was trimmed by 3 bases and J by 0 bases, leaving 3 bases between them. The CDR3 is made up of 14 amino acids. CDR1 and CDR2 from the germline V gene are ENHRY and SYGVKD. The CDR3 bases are TGTGCCATCAGTGAAGACTCTGGGGCCAACGTCCTGACTTTC. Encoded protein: CAISEDSGANVLTF.

CDR3: CASSREQTQYF. The CDR3 nucleotides read TGTGCCAGCAGCCGCGAGCAGACCCAGTACTTC. The rearrangement links TRBV11-2 to TRBJ2-5; no clear D gene. The length of the CDR3 is 11 residues. Germline-derived CDR1 and CDR2 are SGHAT and FQNNGV. V was shortened by 5 bases and J by 6 bases, with 7 bases between the two germline ends.

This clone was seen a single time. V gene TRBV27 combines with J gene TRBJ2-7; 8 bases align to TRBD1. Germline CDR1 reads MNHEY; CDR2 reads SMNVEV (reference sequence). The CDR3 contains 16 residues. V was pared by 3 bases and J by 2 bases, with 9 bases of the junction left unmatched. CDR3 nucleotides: TGTGCCAGCAGTTTCTCGGTGGGACAGGCGGCCTACGAGCAGTACTTC. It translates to CASSFSVGQAAYEQYF.

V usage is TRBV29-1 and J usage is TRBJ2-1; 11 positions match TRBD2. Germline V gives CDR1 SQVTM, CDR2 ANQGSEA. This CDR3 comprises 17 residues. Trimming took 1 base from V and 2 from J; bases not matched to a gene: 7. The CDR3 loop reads CSVEGGVAGGPYNEQFF. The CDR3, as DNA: TGCAGCGTTGAAGGGGGTGTAGCGGGAGGGCCCTACAATGAGCAGTTCTTC.

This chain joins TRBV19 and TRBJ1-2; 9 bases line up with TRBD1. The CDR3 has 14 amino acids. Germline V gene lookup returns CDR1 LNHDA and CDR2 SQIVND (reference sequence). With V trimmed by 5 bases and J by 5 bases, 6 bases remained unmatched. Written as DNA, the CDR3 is TGTGCCAGTAGTGGAACCGACAGGGGGTATGGCTACACCTTC. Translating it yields CASSGTDRGYGYTF.

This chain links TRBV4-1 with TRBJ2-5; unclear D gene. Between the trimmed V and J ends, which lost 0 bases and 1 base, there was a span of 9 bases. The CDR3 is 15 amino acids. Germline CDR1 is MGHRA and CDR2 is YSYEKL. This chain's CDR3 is CASSQDIRSQETQYF. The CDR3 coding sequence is TGCGCCAGCAGCCAAGACATCAGGAGCCAAGAGACCCAGTACTTC.

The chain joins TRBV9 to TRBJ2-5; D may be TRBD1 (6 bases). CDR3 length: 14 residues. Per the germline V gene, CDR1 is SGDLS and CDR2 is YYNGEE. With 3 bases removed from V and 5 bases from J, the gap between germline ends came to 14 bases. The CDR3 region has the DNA TGTGCCAGCAGCGCCACAGGGATGGGCGAGACCCAGTACTTC. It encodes CASSATGMGETQYF. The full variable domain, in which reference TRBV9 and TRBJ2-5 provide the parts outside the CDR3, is DSGVTQTPKHLITATGQRVTLRCSPRSGDLSVYWYQQSLDQGLQFLIQYYNGEERAKGNILERFSAQQFPDLHSELNLSSLELGDSALYFCASSATGMGETQYFGPGTRLLVL.

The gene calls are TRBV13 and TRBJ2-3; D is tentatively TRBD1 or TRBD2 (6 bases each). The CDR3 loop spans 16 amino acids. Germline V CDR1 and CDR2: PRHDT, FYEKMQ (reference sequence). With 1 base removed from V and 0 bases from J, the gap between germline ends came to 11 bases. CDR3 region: CASSLAGASSTDTQYF. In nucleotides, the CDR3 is TGTGCCAGCAGCTTAGCGGGGGCGTCTAGCACAGATACGCAGTATTTT.

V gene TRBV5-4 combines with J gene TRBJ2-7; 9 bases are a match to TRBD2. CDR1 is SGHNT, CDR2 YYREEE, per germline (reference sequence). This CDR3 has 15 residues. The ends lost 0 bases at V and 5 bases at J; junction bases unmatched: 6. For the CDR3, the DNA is TGTGCCAGCAGCTTGGCCCGGGGGACTAGCAACGAGCAGTACTTC. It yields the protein CASSLARGTSNEQYF.

CDR3 sequence reads: CASISRVGAGELFF. CDR3 sequence (DNA): TGTGCCAGCATTTCCAGGGTAGGGGCCGGGGAGCTGTTTTTT. The rearrangement links TRBV6-5 to TRBJ2-2, with D possibly TRBD1 on 5 matching bases. Trimming stripped 7 bases from V and 6 bases from J, with 15 bases between. CDR3 length: 14 amino acids. CDR1 and CDR2 from the germline V gene are MNHEY and SVGAGI.

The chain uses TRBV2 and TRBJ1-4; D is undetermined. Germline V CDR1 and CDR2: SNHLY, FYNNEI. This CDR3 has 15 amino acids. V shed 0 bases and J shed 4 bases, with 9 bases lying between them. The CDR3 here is CASSEAGRGNEKLFF. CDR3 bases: TGTGCCAGCAGTGAAGCCGGCAGAGGTAATGAAAAACTGTTTTTT.

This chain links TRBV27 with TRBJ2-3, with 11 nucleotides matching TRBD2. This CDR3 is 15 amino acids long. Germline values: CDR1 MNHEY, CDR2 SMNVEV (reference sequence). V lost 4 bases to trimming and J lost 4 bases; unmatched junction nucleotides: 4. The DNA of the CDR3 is TGTGCCAGCAGTTGGGTACTAGCGGGGGCAGATACGCAGTATTTT. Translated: CASSWVLAGADTQYF.

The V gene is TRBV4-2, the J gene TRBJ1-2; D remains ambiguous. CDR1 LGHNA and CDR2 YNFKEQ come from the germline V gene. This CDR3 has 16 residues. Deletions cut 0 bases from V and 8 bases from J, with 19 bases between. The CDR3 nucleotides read TGTGCCAGCAGCCAAGAATCGGGCGGCCGTCAGTTCGGCTACACCTTC. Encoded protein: CASSQESGGRQFGYTF.

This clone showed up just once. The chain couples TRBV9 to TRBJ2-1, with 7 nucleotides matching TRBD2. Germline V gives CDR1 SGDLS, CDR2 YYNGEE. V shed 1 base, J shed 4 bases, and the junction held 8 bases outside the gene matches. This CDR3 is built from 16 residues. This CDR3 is CASSVFPSGPYNEQFF. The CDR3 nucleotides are TGTGCCAGCAGCGTATTCCCTAGCGGCCCATACAATGAGCAGTTCTTC.

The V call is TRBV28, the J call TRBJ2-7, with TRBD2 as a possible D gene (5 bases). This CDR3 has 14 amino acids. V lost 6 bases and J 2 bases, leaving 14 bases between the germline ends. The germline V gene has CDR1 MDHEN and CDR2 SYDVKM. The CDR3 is CASSAGNYPYEQYF. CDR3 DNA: TGTGCCAGCAGCGCCGGGAACTACCCCTACGAGCAGTACTTC.

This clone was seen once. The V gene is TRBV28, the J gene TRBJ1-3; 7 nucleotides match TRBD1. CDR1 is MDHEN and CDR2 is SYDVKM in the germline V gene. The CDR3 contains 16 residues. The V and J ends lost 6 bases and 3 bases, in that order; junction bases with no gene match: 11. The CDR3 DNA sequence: TGTGCCAGCAGGGAGAACAGGGGTTCGGGTGGAAACACCATATATTTT. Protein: CASRENRGSGGNTIYF.

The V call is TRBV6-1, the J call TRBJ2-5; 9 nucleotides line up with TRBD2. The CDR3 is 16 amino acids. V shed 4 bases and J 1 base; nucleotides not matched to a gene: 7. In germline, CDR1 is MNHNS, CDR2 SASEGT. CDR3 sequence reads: CASSVASGRIQETQYF. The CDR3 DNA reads TGTGCCAGCAGTGTCGCCAGCGGGAGGATCCAAGAGACCCAGTACTTC.

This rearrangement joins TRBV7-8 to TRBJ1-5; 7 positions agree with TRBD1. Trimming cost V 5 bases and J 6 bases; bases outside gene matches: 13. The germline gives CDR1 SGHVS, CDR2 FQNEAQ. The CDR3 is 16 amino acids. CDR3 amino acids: CASSPVNRGRSQPQHF. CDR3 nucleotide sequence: TGTGCCAGCAGCCCAGTGAACAGGGGCAGGAGTCAGCCCCAGCATTTT.